Presented here are 13 T cell receptor beta chains from one specimen sequenced in a study of T cell changes during pregnancy in multiple sclerosis. Method: immunoSEQ multiplex PCR; TCRdb's copy keeps in-frame clones and lacks some. Here the sample spans around 63,000 clones, roughly 92% being singletons. The sequencing here drew on CD8+ T cells from peripheral blood mononuclear cells, taken in the third trimester of pregnancy. These TCRs come from a female donor in good health, enrolled as a control in a pregnancy study.

CDR3 residues: CASSAGLAGGDNGGELFF. CDR3 bases: TGTGCCAGCAGCGCTGGACTAGCGGGGGGAGACAACGGCGGGGAGCTGTTTTTT. The genes are TRBV7-2 and TRBJ2-2, with 14 bases matching TRBD2. Germline CDR1 reads SGHTA; CDR2 reads FQGNSA. J gave up 7 bases and V 5 bases, and 12 bases lay outside the gene matches. The CDR3 loop spans 18 amino acids.

This clone was detected only a few times. The genes are TRBV29-1 and TRBJ1-1, with D unresolved. The V and J ends lost 6 bases and 1 base respectively, with 12 bases between them. The CDR3 is 13 amino acids. Germline V CDR1 and CDR2: SQVTM, ANQGSEA. The CDR3 sequence is CSVGASGNTEAFF. The CDR3 region has the DNA TGCAGCGTCGGCGCCTCGGGGAACACTGAAGCTTTCTTT.

The V gene is TRBV7-3, the J gene TRBJ2-7, with TRBD2 matching over 10 bases. V gave up 4 bases and J gave up 5 bases; unmatched junction bases: 5. CDR3 length: 14 amino acids. Germline V lookup: CDR1 SGHTA, CDR2 FQGTGA. CDR3 nucleotides: TGTGCCAGCAGCTCGAGCGGGGGGGCCGACGAGCAGTACTTC. This encodes CASSSSGGADEQYF.

CDR3 amino acids: CASSQGTGFNEKLFF. Written as DNA, the CDR3 is TGCGCCAGCAGCCAGGGGACAGGCTTTAATGAAAAACTGTTTTTT. The rearrangement links TRBV4-3 to TRBJ1-4; 8 positions match TRBD1. The CDR3 length is 15 residues. Trimming cost V 3 bases and J 4 bases; bases outside gene matches: 4. Germline-derived CDR1 and CDR2 are LGHNA and YSLEER.

J is TRBJ1-1 and V is TRBV5-6; D uncertain. The CDR3 is 12 residues long. Germline loops: CDR1 SGHDT, CDR2 YYEEEE. V shed 4 bases and J shed 3 bases, with 7 bases lying between them. The CDR3 is CASSPSDTEAFF. DNA for the CDR3: TGTGCCAGCAGCCCATCGGACACTGAAGCTTTCTTT. The full variable domain, in which reference TRBV5-6 and TRBJ1-1 provide the parts outside the CDR3, is DAGVTQSPTHLIKTRGQQVTLRCSPKSGHDTVSWYQQALGQGPQFIFQYYEEEERQRGNFPDRFSGHQFPNYSSELNVNALLLGDSALYLCASSPSDTEAFFGQGTRLTVV.

By share of the sample, this clone is medium-sized. V gene TRBV6-1 combines with J gene TRBJ2-5; D uncertain. Looked up from germline, CDR1 is MNHNS and CDR2 is SASEGT. CDR3 size: 11 residues. V gave up 5 bases and J gave up 6 bases, with 7 bases separating them. The CDR3 nucleotides are TGTGCCAGCAGTCTTCCTAAGACCCAGTACTTC. Residues: CASSLPKTQYF.

This clone was observed a handful of times. V gene TRBV11-2 combines with J gene TRBJ1-6; D not resolved. Trimming removed 3 bases at V and 10 bases at J, with 7 bases between. Germline assignment: CDR1 SGHAT and CDR2 FQNNGV. This CDR3 region has 12 residues. CDR3 region: CASSFPGSPLHF. CDR3 DNA: TGTGCCAGCAGCTTCCCGGGATCACCCCTCCACTTT.

This clone was counted once. The J gene is TRBJ2-7, the V gene TRBV14, with 9 bases lining up with TRBD1. CDR1 and CDR2 (germline): SGHDN, FVKESK. The CDR3 spans 15 residues. Germline trimming cut 3 bases from V and 1 base from J; bases unmatched to any gene: 4. The CDR3: CASSHPDRGSYEQYF. In nucleotides, the CDR3 is TGTGCCAGCAGCCACCCGGACAGGGGATCCTACGAGCAGTACTTC.

The chain has TRBV4-1 and TRBJ2-3; the D is unclear. Per germline, CDR1 MGHRA and CDR2 YSYEKL. This CDR3 region has 16 residues. V lost 1 base and J lost 6, with 17 bases in between. Written as DNA, the CDR3 is TGCGCCAGCAGCCAAGTCGGCGGCGCCGGGTTGGATACGCAGTATTTT. It is translated as CASSQVGGAGLDTQYF.

The chain has TRBV6-6 and TRBJ1-2; 9 bases fit TRBD1. Germline V gene data show CDR1 as MNHNY and CDR2 as SVGAGI (reference sequence). J lost 5 bases, V lost 7 bases, and 11 bases had no gene match. The CDR3 extends over 15 amino acids. CDR3 DNA: TGTGCCAGCACTTTACTCCGGGACAGGGAGTATGGCTACACCTTC. This codes for CASTLLRDREYGYTF.

The chain uses TRBV6-5 and TRBJ2-2; possible D gene TRBD2, 5 bases. V lost 7 bases and J 5 bases, leaving 17 bases between the germline ends. The CDR3 runs to 15 residues. Germline loops: CDR1 MNHEY, CDR2 SVGAGI. DNA for the CDR3: TGTGCCAGCACCCGCCGGGCGGAGGAGACCGGGGAGCTGTTTTTT. Its protein product is CASTRRAEETGELFF.

J is TRBJ2-5 and V is TRBV2; weak D call: TRBD1 (6 bases). With 3 bases removed from V and 5 bases from J, the gap between germline ends came to 13 bases. This CDR3 is 14 amino acids long. CDR1 SNHLY and CDR2 FYNNEI come from the germline V gene. The CDR3 DNA follows: TGTGCCAGCAGTGAGGCAGGGGATATTGAGACCCAGTACTTC. This translates into CASSEAGDIETQYF.

The chain employs TRBV27 and TRBJ2-7; 9 bases agree with TRBD1. The CDR3 runs to 13 residues. Germline CDR1 MNHEY, CDR2 SMNVEV (reference sequence). V lost 6 bases and J lost 4; bases outside the gene matches: 4. As DNA, the CDR3 is TGTGCCAGCAGAGACAGGGGGTCTTACGAGCAGTACTTC. This sequence encodes CASRDRGSYEQYF.